The present T cell receptor beta chain was sequenced within a study of read filtering for tumor transcriptome and immune sequencing. Broader study findings: This fraction held mixed bone marrow immune cells after CD138-negative sorting.

This library used roughly 400 ng RNA and molecular barcoded adaptors spanning alpha/delta and beta/gamma chains. TCRdb recomputed calls from the reads with MiXCR, one row per CDR3 protein. Among about 50,000 distinct CDR3 sequences, around 20% were seen once, and the ten largest hold approximately 40%. J lost 6 bases, V lost 6 bases, and 8 bases had no gene match. CDR3 length: 14 amino acids. CDR1 MNHEY and CDR2 SVGAGI come from the germline V gene. This clonotype occurred many times. Its antigen is still unknown. The chain recombines TRBV6-5 with TRBJ2-3, with 8 bases matching TRBD1. This TCR derives from a donor at least 40 years old with multiple myeloma. Source material: a population of CD138-negative cells sorted from bone marrow. The CDR3 DNA follows: TGTGCCAGCAGCCTACAGGGGGAAACCGATACGCAGTATTTT. As protein: CASSLQGETDTQYF.